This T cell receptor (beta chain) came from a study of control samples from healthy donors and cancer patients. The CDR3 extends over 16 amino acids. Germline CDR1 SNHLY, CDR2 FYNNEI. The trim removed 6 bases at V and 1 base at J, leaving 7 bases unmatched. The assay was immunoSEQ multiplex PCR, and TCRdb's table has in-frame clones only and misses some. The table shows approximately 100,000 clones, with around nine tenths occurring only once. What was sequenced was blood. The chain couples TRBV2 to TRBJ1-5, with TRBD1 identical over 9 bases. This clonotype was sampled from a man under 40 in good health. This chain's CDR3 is CASRRGQGGSNQPQHF. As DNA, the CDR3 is TGTGCCAGCAGAAGGGGACAGGGAGGGAGCAATCAGCCCCAGCATTTT.